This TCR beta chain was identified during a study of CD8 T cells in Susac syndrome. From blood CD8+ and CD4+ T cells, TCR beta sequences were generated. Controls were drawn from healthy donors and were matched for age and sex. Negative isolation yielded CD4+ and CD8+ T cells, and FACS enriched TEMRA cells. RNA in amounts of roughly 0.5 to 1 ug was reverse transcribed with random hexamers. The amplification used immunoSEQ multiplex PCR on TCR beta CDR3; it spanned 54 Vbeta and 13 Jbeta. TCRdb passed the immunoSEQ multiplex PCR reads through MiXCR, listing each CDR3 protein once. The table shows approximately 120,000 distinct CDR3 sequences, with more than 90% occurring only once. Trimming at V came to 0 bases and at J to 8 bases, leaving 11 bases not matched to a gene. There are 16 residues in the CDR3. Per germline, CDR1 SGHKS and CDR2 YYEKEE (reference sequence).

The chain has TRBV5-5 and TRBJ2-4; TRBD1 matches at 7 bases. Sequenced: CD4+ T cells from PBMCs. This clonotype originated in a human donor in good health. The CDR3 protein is CASSLASGQAWDIQYF. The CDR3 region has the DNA TGTGCCAGCAGCTTGGCCTCTGGACAGGCCTGGGACATTCAGTACTTC.